Below are 25 T cell receptor beta chains sequenced from a single sample in a study of CD8 T cells in ankylosing spondylitis. TCRdb recomputed calls from the 5' RACE reads with MiXCR, one row per CDR3 protein. The sample includes approximately 90,000 distinct CDR3 sequences, about 7.7% of them seen just once. Sequencing used blood, either unsorted or a sorted T cell fraction (not recorded which). These receptors were collected from a male donor with ankylosing spondylitis or in good health (not recorded which).

V gene TRBV4-3 combines with J gene TRBJ2-1, with D maybe TRBD2 (6 bases). V lost 0 bases and J lost 7, with 10 bases in between. CDR3 size: 14 residues. CDR1 and CDR2 (germline): LGHNA, YSLEER. The CDR3 bases are TGCGCCAGCAGCCAAGAAGGAGGGTGGAATGAGCAGTTCTTC. It translates to CASSQEGGWNEQFF.

There are many counts of this clonotype. The chain carries TRBV5-1 and TRBJ2-1; D is uncertain. The V gene lost 0 bases and the J gene lost 0 bases, with 10 bases spanning the gap. Germline loops: CDR1 SGHRS, CDR2 YFSETQ. The CDR3 sequence is 16 residues long. CDR3 sequence reads: CASSLDARSSYNEQFF. Here the CDR3 DNA reads TGCGCCAGCAGCTTGGATGCACGCAGCTCCTACAATGAGCAGTTCTTC.

This clonotype has at least ten counts. The CDR3 sequence: CASSDSPGLAGDEQYF. CDR3 DNA sequence: TGCGCCAGCAGTGACTCGCCCGGACTAGCGGGAGACGAGCAGTACTTC. The genes are TRBV10-2 and TRBJ2-7, with 13 positions matching TRBD2. The germline CDR1 and CDR2 sequences are WSHSY and SAAADI. V lost 3 bases to trimming and J lost 5 bases; unmatched junction nucleotides: 7. This CDR3 has 16 residues.

There are many counts of this clonotype. This sequence joins TRBV20-1 and TRBJ2-2, with 7 bases that match TRBD2. Germline V gene lookup returns CDR1 DFQATT and CDR2 SNEGSKA (reference sequence). V shed 3 bases and J 7 bases; nucleotides not matched to a gene: 2. CDR3 length equals 12 residues. The CDR3 DNA sequence: TGCAGTGCTAGGCGGGAGAGCGGGGAGCTGTTTTTT. Translating it yields CSARRESGELFF.

This clonotype was detected many times. This chain uses TRBV9 with TRBJ1-1; the match to TRBD1 covers 7 bases. This CDR3 comprises 15 residues. Germline-derived CDR1 and CDR2 are SGDLS and YYNGEE. V lost 0 bases to trimming and J lost 2 bases; unmatched junction nucleotides: 4. The CDR3 sequence is CASSVAPGGNTEAFF. In nucleotides, the CDR3 is TGTGCCAGCAGCGTAGCACCAGGGGGAAACACTGAAGCTTTCTTT.

This clonotype was counted ten times or more. As DNA, the CDR3 is TGTGCCAGCAGCCGTCTTAGAACCTACGAGCAGTACTTC. This encodes CASSRLRTYEQYF. V usage is TRBV12-3 or TRBV12-4 and J usage is TRBJ2-7; D is ambiguous. The CDR3 has 13 residues. V shed 6 bases and J shed 2 bases, with 11 bases lying between them.

This clonotype was counted at least ten times. The V and J genes are TRBV6-5 and TRBJ1-4, with 9 bases identical to TRBD1. The J segment lost 7 bases and the V segment lost 1 base, leaving 7 bases of the junction unmatched. CDR1 MNHEY and CDR2 SVGAGI come from the germline V gene. The CDR3 consists of 16 residues. DNA for the CDR3: TGTGCCAGCAGTTACTTACGGGACAGGGTCATTGAAAAACTGTTTTTT. It codes for CASSYLRDRVIEKLFF.

This clonotype was observed many times. The gene calls are TRBV6-4 and TRBJ2-1; 7 nucleotides agree with TRBD1. V lost 8 bases to trimming and J lost 7 bases; unmatched junction nucleotides: 14. Looked up from germline, CDR1 is MRHNA and CDR2 is SNTAGT. This CDR3 has 15 residues. In nucleotides, the CDR3 is TGTGCCAGCGGGACCGGGACAGCCCCTCTGAATGAGCAGTTCTTC. Protein sequence: CASGTGTAPLNEQFF.

The rearrangement joins TRBV4-3 to TRBJ2-3; D is undetermined. Germline V CDR1 and CDR2: LGHNA, YSLEER. This CDR3 comprises 15 residues. Deletions cut 0 bases from V and 4 bases from J, with 11 bases between. As DNA, the CDR3 is TGCGCCAGCAGCCAAGATCTCGTGAGTTCAGATACGCAGTATTTT. Protein: CASSQDLVSSDTQYF.

This clonotype was seen many times. This rearrangement joins TRBV5-1 to TRBJ2-5; no clear D. With 7 bases removed from V and 1 base from J, the gap between germline ends came to 11 bases. Per the germline V gene, CDR1 is SGHRS and CDR2 is YFSETQ. The CDR3 covers 13 residues. CDR3 bases: TGCGCCAGCGCCCGGACGGTCCAAGAGACCCAGTACTTC. Translated: CASARTVQETQYF. The variable domain in full, completed from reference TRBV5-1 and TRBJ2-5, reads KAGVTQTPRYLIKTRGQQVTLSCSPISGHRSVSWYQQTPGQGLQFLFEYFSETQRNKGNFPGRFSGRQFSNSRSEMNVSTLELGDSALYLCASARTVQETQYFGPGTRLLVL.

The table lists this clonotype with many counts. In DNA, the CDR3 is TGTGCCAGCACCATAAGGAGCTCACGGGACAGGGGGAGGAATGAGCAGTTCTTC. Residues: CASTIRSSRDRGRNEQFF. The chain employs TRBV28 and TRBJ2-1; 11 bases match TRBD1. Germline V lookup: CDR1 MDHEN, CDR2 SYDVKM. This CDR3 is built from 18 residues. V lost 7 bases, J lost 7 bases, and 18 bases stayed unmatched.

This clonotype came up many times. The J gene is TRBJ2-7, the V gene TRBV7-6; no clear D. CDR1 is SGHVS and CDR2 is FNYEAQ in the germline V gene. V was shortened by 4 bases and J by 0 bases, with 7 bases between the two germline ends. This CDR3 spans 13 amino acids. CDR3: CASSSIPSYEQYF. Written as DNA, the CDR3 is TGTGCCAGCAGCTCCATCCCCTCCTACGAGCAGTACTTC.

This clonotype was counted ten times or more. The chain joins TRBV5-1 to TRBJ2-1, with D possibly being TRBD2 (6 bases). Trimming took off 3 bases at V and 8 bases at J, with 18 bases between the two ends. Germline values: CDR1 SGHRS, CDR2 YFSETQ. This CDR3 is built from 15 residues. The DNA of the CDR3 is TGCGCCAGCAGCTCCCGGGACTTGGGTTGGGATGAGCAGTTCTTC. This encodes CASSSRDLGWDEQFF.

This clonotype was counted ten times or more. The chain recombines TRBV20-1 with TRBJ1-2; no reliable D call. Germline assignment: CDR1 DFQATT and CDR2 SNEGSKA (reference sequence). The CDR3 totals 12 residues. V lost 2 bases and J 8 bases, leaving 12 bases between the germline ends. The CDR3 bases are TGCAGTGCTAGAACCTGGAGTCAAGGCTACACCTTC. Translation gives CSARTWSQGYTF.

This clonotype was picked up many times. CDR3: CSARDFRPRQARPGGYTF. In DNA form, the CDR3 reads TGCAGTGCTAGAGATTTTAGGCCGCGACAGGCTAGACCTGGCGGCTACACCTTC. V is TRBV20-1 and J is TRBJ1-2; maybe TRBD1 (6 bases). Trimming took 0 bases from V and 8 from J, leaving 28 bases between them. Germline V lookup: CDR1 DFQATT, CDR2 SNEGSKA (reference sequence). This CDR3 spans 18 amino acids.

This sequence joins TRBV5-1 and TRBJ2-1; the match to TRBD1 covers 7 bases. Germline CDR1 SGHRS, CDR2 YFSETQ. The CDR3 consists of 16 residues. With 0 bases clipped from V and 6 bases from J, the junction kept 9 bases outside the gene matches. The CDR3 region has the DNA TGCGCCAGCAGCTTGGCACCGGGACAGTTGTCCAATGAGCAGTTCTTC. Amino acid sequence: CASSLAPGQLSNEQFF.

At least ten counts were recorded for this clonotype. This chain connects TRBV10-3 to TRBJ1-5, with 9 nucleotides matching TRBD1. Germline trimming cut 5 bases from V and 2 bases from J; bases unmatched to any gene: 4. CDR1 is ENHRY and CDR2 is SYGVKD in the germline V gene. This CDR3 region has 15 residues. The DNA for the CDR3 is TGTGCCATCAGTACGGGACAGGGTGGCAATCAGCCCCAGCATTTT. This translates into CAISTGQGGNQPQHF.

This clonotype turned up a few times. The V call is TRBV27, the J call TRBJ1-4, with 7 bases fitting TRBD1. Germline values: CDR1 MNHEY, CDR2 SMNVEV (reference sequence). The CDR3 loop spans 14 amino acids. Trimming at V came to 6 bases and at J to 8 bases, leaving 9 bases not matched to a gene. The CDR3: CASSLEGAGEKLFF. The CDR3 DNA sequence: TGTGCCAGCAGCCTTGAGGGGGCAGGGGAAAAACTGTTTTTT.

V is TRBV29-1 and J is TRBJ1-2; 7 bases are shared with TRBD1. Trimming at V came to 4 bases and at J to 5 bases, leaving 10 bases not matched to a gene. The V gene's germline CDR1 is SQVTM and CDR2 ANQGSEA. This CDR3 spans 14 amino acids. Written as DNA, the CDR3 is TGCAGCGTTGGGGCCCAGACAGGGACTTATGGCTACACCTTC. It translates to CSVGAQTGTYGYTF.

This clonotype was observed many times. V gene TRBV7-2 combines with J gene TRBJ2-3; either TRBD1 or TRBD2 may supply D (5 bases each). The V end lost 7 bases, the J end lost 2 bases, and 19 bases lay between the germline ends. This CDR3 comprises 16 residues. Germline V gene lookup returns CDR1 SGHTA and CDR2 FQGNSA. In DNA form, the CDR3 reads TGTGCCAGCACCTTCTACTGGGGGAGCCACACAGATACGCAGTATTTT. It encodes CASTFYWGSHTDTQYF.

This clonotype has a count of ten or more. The V and J genes are TRBV5-1 and TRBJ2-3, with 7 bases identical to TRBD2. Trimming cost V 0 bases and J 2 bases; bases outside gene matches: 6. The CDR3 runs to 16 residues. CDR1 SGHRS and CDR2 YFSETQ come from the germline V gene. CDR3: CASSLVTGGNTDTQYF. The CDR3 DNA is TGCGCCAGCAGCTTGGTGACCGGGGGGAACACAGATACGCAGTATTTT.

This clonotype occurred a few times. The chain carries TRBV7-9 and TRBJ1-1; no clear D gene. The CDR3 runs to 12 residues. Germline lookup yields CDR1 SEHNR and CDR2 FQNEAQ (reference sequence). Trimming cost V 1 base and J 5 bases, with 5 bases left between them. CDR3 region: CASSLGVTEAFF. CDR3 coding DNA: TGTGCCAGCAGCTTAGGGGTGACTGAAGCTTTCTTT.

This clonotype was counted between two and nine times. Possible read error: a much larger clone is one base away. This chain uses TRBV10-3 with TRBJ2-5; TRBD2 aligns across 10 bases. Germline CDR1 is ENHRY and CDR2 is SYGVKD. CDR3 length: 16 amino acids. The CDR3 DNA reads TGTGCCAGCAGTGATGGAACTAGCGGGAAGAGGGAGACCCAGTACTTC. Translation: CASSDGTSGKRETQYF.

This clonotype has a count of ten or more. This chain joins TRBV12-3 or TRBV12-4 and TRBJ2-1; D possibly corresponds to TRBD1 (6 bases). The CDR3 loop spans 16 amino acids. Between the trimmed V and J ends, which lost 1 base and 4 bases, there was a span of 14 bases. Here the CDR3 reads CASSLGGGRGYNEQFF. The CDR3 DNA follows: TGTGCCAGCAGTTTAGGAGGGGGACGGGGTTACAATGAGCAGTTCTTC.

This clonotype was observed many times. The V call is TRBV6-1, the J call TRBJ2-7, with TRBD1 as a possible D gene (6 bases). This CDR3 comprises 12 residues. Deletions cut 6 bases from V and 3 bases from J, with 9 bases between. Germline CDR1 and CDR2: MNHNS and SASEGT. CDR3 sequence (DNA): TGTGCCAGCAGCAACAGGGTCTACGAGCAGTACTTC. This codes for CASSNRVYEQYF.